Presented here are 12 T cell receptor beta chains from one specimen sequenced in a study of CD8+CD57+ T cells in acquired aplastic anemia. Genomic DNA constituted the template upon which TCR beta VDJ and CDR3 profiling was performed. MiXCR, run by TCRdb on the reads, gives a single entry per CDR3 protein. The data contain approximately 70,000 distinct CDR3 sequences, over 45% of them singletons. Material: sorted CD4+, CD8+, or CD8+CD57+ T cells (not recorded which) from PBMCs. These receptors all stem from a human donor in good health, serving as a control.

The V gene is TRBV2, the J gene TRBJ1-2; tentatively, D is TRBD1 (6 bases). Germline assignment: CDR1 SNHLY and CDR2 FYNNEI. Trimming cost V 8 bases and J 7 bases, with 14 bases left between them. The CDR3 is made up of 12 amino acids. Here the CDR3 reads CASVGGAIGYTF. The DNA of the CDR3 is TGTGCCAGCGTTGGGGGGGCGATTGGCTACACCTTC.

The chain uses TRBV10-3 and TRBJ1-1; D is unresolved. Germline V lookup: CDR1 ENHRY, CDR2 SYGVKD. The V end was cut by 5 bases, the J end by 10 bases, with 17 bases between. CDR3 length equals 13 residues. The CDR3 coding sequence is TGTGCCATCAGTAGAGACCCCGAAATAGTAGCTTTCTTT. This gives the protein CAISRDPEIVAFF.

CDR3 bases: TGTGCCATCGAGACAATGAACACTGAAGCTTTCTTT. Amino acids: CAIETMNTEAFF. The rearrangement uses TRBV11-2 and TRBJ1-1; D not certain. Germline V gene sequence: CDR1 SGHAT, CDR2 FQNNGV. The CDR3 contains 12 residues. V shed 10 bases and J shed 0 bases, with 9 bases lying between them.

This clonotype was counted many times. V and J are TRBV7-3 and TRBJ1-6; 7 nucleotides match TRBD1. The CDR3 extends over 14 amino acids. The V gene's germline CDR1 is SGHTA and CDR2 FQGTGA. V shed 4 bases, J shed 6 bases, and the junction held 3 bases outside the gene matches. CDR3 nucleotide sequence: TGTGCCAGCAGCTCCAGGGGGGCTAATTCACCCCTCCACTTT. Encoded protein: CASSSRGANSPLHF.

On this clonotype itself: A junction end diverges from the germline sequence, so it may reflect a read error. CDR3 nucleotide sequence: TGTGCCAGCAGCCATGGACAGGGCAGGGCTTATGAGCAATTCTTC. Translation gives CASSHGQGRAYEQFF. The rearrangement links TRBV7-3 to TRBJ2-1; 8 bases are shared with TRBD1. Per the germline V gene, CDR1 is SGHTA and CDR2 is FQGTGA. CDR3 length: 15 amino acids.

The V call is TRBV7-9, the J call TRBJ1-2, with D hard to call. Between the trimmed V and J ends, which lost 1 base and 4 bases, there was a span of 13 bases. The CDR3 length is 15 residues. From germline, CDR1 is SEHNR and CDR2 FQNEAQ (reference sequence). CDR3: CASSLGRAGIYGYTF. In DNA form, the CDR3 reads TGTGCCAGCAGCTTAGGACGGGCGGGGATCTATGGCTACACCTTC.

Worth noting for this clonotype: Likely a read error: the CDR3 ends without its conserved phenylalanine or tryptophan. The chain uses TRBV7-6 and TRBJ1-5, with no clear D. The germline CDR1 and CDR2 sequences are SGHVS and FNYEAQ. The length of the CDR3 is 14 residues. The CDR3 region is CAGSLRQSNQPQHL. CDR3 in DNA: TGTGCCGGCAGCTTACGGCAGAGCAATCAGCCCCAGCATCTT.

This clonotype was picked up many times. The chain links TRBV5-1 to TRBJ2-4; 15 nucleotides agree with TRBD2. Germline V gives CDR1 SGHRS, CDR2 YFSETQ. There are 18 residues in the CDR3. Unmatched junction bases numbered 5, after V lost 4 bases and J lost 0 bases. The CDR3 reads CASSNGLAGGPAKNIQYF. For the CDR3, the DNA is TGCGCCAGCAGCAACGGACTAGCGGGAGGGCCAGCCAAAAACATTCAGTACTTC.

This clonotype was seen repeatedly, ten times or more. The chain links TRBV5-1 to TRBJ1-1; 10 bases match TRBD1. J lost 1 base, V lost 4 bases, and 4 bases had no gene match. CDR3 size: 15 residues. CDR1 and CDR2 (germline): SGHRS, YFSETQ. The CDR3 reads CASSGRDRGNTEAFF. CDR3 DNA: TGCGCCAGCAGCGGGCGGGACAGGGGGAACACTGAAGCTTTCTTT.

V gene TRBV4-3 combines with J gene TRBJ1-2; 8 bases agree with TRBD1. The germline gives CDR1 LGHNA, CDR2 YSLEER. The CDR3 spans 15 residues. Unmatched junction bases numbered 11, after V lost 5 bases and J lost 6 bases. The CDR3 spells CASSSPGQVYDGYTF. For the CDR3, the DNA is TGCGCCAGCAGCTCACCGGGACAGGTCTACGATGGCTACACCTTC.

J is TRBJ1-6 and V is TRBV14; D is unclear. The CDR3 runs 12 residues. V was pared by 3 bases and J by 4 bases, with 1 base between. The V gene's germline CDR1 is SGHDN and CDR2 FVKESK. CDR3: CASSQYNSPLHF. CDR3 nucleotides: TGTGCCAGCAGCCAGTATAATTCACCCCTCCACTTT.

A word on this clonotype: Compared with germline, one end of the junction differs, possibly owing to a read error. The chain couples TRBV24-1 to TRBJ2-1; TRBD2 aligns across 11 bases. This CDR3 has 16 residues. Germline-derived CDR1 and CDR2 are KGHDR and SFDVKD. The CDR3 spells CAISDTSGSAYNEQFF. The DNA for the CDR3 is TGTGCCATCAGTGATACTAGCGGGAGCGCCTACAATGAGCAGTTCTTC.